This TCR beta chain emerged from a study of shared clonotypes between healthy human individuals. About the study: Every donor yielded three CD4 naive, three CD4 memory, two CD8 naive and one CD8 memory plate. Findings and caveats of the study: Some naive CD4 clonotypes, about 5%, turned up in common across several donors. Clonotypes shared by all four sorted-subset donors had higher generation probabilities than non-shared clonotypes.

Terminally differentiated effector memory CD45RA+ cells were excluded from the naive CD8 cells, which were CD45RO-negative and positively selected for CCR7. Caucasian adults residing in Nashville, Tennessee made up all the donors. The table came from immunoSEQ multiplex PCR; TCRdb's copy has only in-frame clones and leaves some out. The profile shows just over 2,000,000 clones, about 95% of them singletons. CDR3 length equals 14 residues. Per the germline V gene, CDR1 is LGHNA and CDR2 is YNFKEQ. Deletions cut 2 bases from V and 0 bases from J, with 8 bases between. Remarks on this clone: Its target is unknown.

The sample taken for sequencing was naive CD8+ T cells sorted from blood. The TCR sequence derives from a young man in good health. The chain has TRBV4-2 and TRBJ2-7; D is ambiguous. The CDR3 protein is CASSQRLRSYEQYF. Here the CDR3 DNA reads TGTGCCAGCAGCCAAAGACTGCGCTCCTACGAGCAGTACTTC.